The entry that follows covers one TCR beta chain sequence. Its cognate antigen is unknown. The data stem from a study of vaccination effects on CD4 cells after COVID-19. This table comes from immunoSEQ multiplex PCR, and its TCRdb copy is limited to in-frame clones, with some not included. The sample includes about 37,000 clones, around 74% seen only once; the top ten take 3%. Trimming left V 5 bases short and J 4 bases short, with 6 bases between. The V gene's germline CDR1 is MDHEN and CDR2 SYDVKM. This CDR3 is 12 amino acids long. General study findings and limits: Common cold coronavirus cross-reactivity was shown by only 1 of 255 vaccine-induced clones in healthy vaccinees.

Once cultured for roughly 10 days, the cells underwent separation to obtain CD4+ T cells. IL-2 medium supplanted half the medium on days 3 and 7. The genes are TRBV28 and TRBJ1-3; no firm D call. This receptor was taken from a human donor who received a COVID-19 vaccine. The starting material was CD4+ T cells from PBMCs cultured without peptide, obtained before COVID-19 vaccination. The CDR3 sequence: CASSLGGNTIYF. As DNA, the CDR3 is TGTGCCAGCAGTCTAGGGGGAAACACCATATATTTT.